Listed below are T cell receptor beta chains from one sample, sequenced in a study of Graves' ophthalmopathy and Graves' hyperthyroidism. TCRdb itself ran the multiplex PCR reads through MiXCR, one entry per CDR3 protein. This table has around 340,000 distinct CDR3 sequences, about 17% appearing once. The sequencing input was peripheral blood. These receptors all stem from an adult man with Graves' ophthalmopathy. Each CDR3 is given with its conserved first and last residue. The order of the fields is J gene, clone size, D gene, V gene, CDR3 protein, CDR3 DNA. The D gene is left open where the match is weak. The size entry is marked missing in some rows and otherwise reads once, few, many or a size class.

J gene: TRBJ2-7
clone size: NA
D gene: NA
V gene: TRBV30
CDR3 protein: CAWSVTGLTAEQYF
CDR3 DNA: TGTGCCTGGAGTGTTACAGGGCTAACTGCCGAGCAGTACTTC

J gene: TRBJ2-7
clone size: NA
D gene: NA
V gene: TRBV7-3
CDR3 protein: CASKGSSPYEQYF
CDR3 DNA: TGTGCCAGCAAGGGGTCTTCGCCATACGAGCAGTACTTC

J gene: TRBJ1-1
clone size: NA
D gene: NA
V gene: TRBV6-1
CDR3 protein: CASSRFGAVTEAFF
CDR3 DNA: TGTGCCAGCAGTAGGTTTGGGGCGGTCACTGAAGCTTTCTTT

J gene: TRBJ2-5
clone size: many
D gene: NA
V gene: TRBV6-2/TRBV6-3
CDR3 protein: CASSYSSGFRETQYF
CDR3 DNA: TGTGCCAGCAGTTACTCGTCGGGCTTTCGAGAGACCCAGTACTTC

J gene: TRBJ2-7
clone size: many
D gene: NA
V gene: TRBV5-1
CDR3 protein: CASSLSTQTYEQYF
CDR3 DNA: TGCGCCAGCAGCTTGTCGACACAAACCTACGAGCAGTACTTC

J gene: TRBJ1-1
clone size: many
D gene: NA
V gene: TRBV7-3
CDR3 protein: CASRPTVLF
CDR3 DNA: TGTGCCAGCCGACCTACCGTGCTCTTT

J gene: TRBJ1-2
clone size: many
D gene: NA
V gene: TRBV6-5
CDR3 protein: CASSYLPGGGYTF
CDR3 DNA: TGTGCCAGCAGTTACTTGCCAGGCGGGGGTTACACCTTC

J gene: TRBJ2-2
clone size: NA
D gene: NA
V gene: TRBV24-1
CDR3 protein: CATSDVRGDTGELFF
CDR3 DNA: TGTGCCACCAGTGACGTCAGGGGGGACACCGGGGAGCTGTTTTTT

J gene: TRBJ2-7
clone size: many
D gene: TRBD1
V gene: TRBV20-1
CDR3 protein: CSARGQGGYEQYF
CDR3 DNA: TGCAGTGCCAGGGGACAGGGGGGCTACGAGCAGTACTTC

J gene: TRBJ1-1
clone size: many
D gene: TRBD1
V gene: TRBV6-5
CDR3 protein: CASSRPGQGGTEAFF
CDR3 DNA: TGTGCCAGCAGTCGACCGGGACAGGGGGGAACTGAAGCTTTCTTT

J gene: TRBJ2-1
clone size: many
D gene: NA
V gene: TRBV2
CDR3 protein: CASSDGFGQFF
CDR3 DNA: TGTGCCAGCAGTGATGGATTCGGGCAGTTCTTC

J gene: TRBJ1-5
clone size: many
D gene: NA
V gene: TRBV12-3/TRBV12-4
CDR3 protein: CASGGGQPQHF
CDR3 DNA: TGTGCCAGTGGGGGGGGACAGCCCCAGCATTTT

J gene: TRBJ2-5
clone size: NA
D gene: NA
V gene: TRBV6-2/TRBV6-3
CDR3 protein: CASSTGHRETQYF
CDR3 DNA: TGTGCCAGCAGTACGGGACATCGGGAGACCCAGTACTTC

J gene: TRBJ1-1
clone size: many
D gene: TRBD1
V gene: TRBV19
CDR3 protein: CASSIIGGQASARAEAFF
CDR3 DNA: TGTGCCAGTAGTATAATAGGGGGACAGGCCTCGGCGAGGGCTGAAGCTTTCTTT

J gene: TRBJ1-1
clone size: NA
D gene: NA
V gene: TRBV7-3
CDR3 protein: CASSPDIGNTEAFF
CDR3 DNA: TGTGCCAGCAGCCCCGATATAGGTAACACTGAAGCTTTCTTT

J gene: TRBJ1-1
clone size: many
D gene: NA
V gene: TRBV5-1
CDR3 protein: CASSPLGPNTEAFF
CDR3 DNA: TGCGCCAGCAGCCCCCTCGGCCCGAACACTGAAGCTTTCTTT

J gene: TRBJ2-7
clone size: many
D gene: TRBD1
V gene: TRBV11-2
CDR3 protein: CASSQDPGQGYEQYF
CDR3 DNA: TGTGCCAGCAGCCAAGACCCGGGACAGGGGTACGAGCAGTACTTC

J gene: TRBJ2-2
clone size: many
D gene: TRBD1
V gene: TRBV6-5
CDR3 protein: CASTRGTGGATGELFF
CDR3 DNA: TGTGCCAGCACCCGGGGGACAGGGGGCGCAACCGGGGAGCTGTTTTTT

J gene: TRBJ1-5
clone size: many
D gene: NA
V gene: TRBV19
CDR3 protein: CASSPEGLPRNQPQHF
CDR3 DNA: TGTGCCAGTAGCCCGGAGGGGCTCCCTCGCAATCAGCCCCAGCATTTT

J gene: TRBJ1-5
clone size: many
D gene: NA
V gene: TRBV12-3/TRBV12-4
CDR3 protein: CASSGGGALDRPQHF
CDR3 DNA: TGTGCCAGCAGCGGAGGAGGGGCGTTGGATCGGCCCCAGCATTTT

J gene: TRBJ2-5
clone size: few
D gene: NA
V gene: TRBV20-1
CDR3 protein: CSARREAQYF
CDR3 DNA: TGCAGTGCTAGAAGGGAGGCCCAGTACTTC

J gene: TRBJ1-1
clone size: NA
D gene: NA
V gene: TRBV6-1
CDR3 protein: CASGWQGEAFF
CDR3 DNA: TGTGCCAGCGGGTGGCAGGGTGAAGCTTTCTTT

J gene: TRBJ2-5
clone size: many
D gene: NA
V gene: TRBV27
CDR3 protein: CASSSPGLGQETQYF
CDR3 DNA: TGTGCCAGCAGTTCTCCGGGACTGGGACAAGAGACCCAGTACTTC

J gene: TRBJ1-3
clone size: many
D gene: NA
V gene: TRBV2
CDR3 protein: CASTGDSGNTIYF
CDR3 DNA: TGTGCCAGCACCGGGGACTCTGGAAACACCATATATTTT

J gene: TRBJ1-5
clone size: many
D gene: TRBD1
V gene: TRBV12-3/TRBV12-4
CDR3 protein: CASSRTGGTQPQHF
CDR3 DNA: TGTGCCAGCAGCCGAACAGGGGGAACTCAACCCCAGCATTTT

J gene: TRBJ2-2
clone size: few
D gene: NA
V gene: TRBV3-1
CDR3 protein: CASTRQANTGELFF
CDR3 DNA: TGTGCCAGCACTCGGCAGGCGAACACCGGGGAGCTGTTTTTT

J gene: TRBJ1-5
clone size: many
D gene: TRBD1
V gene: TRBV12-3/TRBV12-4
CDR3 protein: CASSPGQGFGNQPQHF
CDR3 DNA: TGTGCCAGCAGTCCGGGACAGGGATTTGGCAATCAGCCCCAGCATTTT

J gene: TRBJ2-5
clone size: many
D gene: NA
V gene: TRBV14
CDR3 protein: CASSQETAMRETQYF
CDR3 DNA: TGTGCCAGCAGCCAAGAGACGGCGATGCGTGAGACCCAGTACTTC

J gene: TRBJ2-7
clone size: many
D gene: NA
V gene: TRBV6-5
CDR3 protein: CASSLGTGLEQYF
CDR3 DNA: TGTGCCAGCAGTCTCGGGACTGGTTTAGAGCAGTACTTC

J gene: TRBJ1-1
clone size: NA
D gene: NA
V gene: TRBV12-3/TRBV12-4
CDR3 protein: CASSLEGRTEAFF
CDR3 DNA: TGTGCCAGCAGTTTGGAGGGCAGGACTGAAGCTTTCTTT

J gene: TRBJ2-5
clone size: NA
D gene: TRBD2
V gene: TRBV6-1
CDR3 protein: CATAGTSGREQETQYF
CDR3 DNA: TGTGCCACCGCCGGGACTAGCGGGAGGGAACAAGAGACCCAGTACTTC

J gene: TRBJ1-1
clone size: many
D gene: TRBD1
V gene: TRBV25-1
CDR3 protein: CASSDPGTGGADTEAFF
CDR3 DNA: TGTGCCAGCAGTGACCCTGGGACAGGGGGCGCGGACACTGAAGCTTTCTTT

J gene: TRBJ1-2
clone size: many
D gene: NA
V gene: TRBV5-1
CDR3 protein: CASSFHSTYGYTF
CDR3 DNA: TGCGCCAGCAGCTTTCACAGCACCTATGGCTACACCTTC

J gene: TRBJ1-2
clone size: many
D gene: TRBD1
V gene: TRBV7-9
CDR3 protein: CASSLTGGRSYGYTF
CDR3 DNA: TGTGCCAGCAGCCTGACAGGGGGACGTAGCTATGGCTACACCTTC

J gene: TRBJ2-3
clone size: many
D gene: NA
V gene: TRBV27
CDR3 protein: CASSYQGSTDTQYF
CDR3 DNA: TGTGCCAGCAGTTATCAGGGTAGCACAGATACGCAGTATTTT

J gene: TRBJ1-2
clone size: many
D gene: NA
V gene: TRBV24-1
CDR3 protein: CATSTQTTNYGYTF
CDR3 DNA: TGTGCCACCAGTACGCAGACAACTAACTATGGCTACACCTTC

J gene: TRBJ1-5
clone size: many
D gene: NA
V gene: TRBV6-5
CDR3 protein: CASRPAVGGFDQPQHF
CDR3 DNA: TGTGCCAGCAGACCCGCCGTGGGAGGGTTTGACCAGCCCCAGCATTTT

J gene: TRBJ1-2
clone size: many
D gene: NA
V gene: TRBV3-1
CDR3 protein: CASSQENGFTHYGYTF
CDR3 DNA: TGTGCCAGCAGCCAAGAAAACGGGTTTACCCACTATGGCTACACCTTC

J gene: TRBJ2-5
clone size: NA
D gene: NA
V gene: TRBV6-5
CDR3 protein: CASSYRGRVGTSQETQYF
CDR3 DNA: TGTGCCAGCAGTTACAGAGGGCGGGTCGGGACCTCACAAGAGACCCAGTACTTC

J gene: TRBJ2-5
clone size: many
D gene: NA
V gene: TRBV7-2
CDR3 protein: CASSLGSIETQYF
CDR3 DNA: TGTGCCAGCAGCTTAGGGTCGATAGAGACCCAGTACTTC

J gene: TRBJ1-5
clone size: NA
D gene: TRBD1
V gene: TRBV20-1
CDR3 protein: CSAVPTTGGRDQPQHF
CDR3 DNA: TGCAGTGCCGTACCTACCACAGGGGGGCGAGATCAGCCCCAGCATTTT

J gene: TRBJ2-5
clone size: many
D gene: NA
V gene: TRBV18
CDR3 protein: CASSPQGRQETQYF
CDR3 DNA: TGTGCCAGCTCACCACAGGGGAGACAAGAGACCCAGTACTTC

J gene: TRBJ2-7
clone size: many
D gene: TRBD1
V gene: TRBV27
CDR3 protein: CASSGTGESYEQYF
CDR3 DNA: TGTGCCAGCAGCGGGACAGGGGAATCCTACGAGCAGTACTTC

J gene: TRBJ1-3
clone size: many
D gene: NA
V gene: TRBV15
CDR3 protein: CATAIRSGNTIYF
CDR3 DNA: TGTGCCACAGCGATTCGCTCTGGAAACACCATATATTTT

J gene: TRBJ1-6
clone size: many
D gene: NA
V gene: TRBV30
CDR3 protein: CAWMGSGTSPLHF
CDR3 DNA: TGTGCCTGGATGGGCTCCGGGACTTCACCCCTCCACTTT

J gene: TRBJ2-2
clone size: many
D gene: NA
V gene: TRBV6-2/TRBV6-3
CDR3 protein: CASSSSSTGELFF
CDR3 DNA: TGTGCCAGCAGTTCTTCTAGCACCGGGGAGCTGTTTTTT

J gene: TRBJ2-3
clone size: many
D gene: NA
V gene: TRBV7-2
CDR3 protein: CASSLQGADTQYF
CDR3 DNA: TGTGCCAGCAGCTTACAGGGCGCAGATACGCAGTATTTT

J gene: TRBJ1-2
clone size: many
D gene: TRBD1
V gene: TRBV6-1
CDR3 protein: CASSDPWDRGNYGYTF
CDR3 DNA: TGTGCCAGCAGCGATCCGTGGGACAGGGGTAACTATGGCTACACCTTC

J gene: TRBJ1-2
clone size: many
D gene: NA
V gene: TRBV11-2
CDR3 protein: CASSLDGTINYGYTF
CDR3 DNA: TGTGCCAGCAGCTTAGACGGGACGATTAACTATGGCTACACCTTC

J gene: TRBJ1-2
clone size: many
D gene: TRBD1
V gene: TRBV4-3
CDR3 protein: CASSLLTGVSYGYTF
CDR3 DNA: TGCGCCAGCAGCCTATTAACAGGGGTCAGCTATGGCTACACCTTC

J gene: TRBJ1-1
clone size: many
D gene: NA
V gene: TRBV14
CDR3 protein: CASSAWETENTEAFF
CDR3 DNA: TGTGCCAGCAGCGCCTGGGAGACAGAGAACACTGAAGCTTTCTTT

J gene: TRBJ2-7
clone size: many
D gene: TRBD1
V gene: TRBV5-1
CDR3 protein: CASTGTGGGEQYF
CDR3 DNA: TGCGCCAGCACCGGGACAGGGGGCGGCGAGCAGTACTTC

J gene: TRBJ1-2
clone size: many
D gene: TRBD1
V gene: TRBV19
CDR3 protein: CASQDLPGQGIVGYTF
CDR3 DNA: TGTGCCAGTCAAGATCTACCCGGACAGGGGATCGTTGGCTACACCTTC

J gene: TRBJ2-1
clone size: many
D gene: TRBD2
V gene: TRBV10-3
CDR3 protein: CATLVPGLAGGQNNEQFF
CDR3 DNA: TGTGCCACCTTAGTCCCGGGACTAGCGGGGGGCCAAAACAATGAGCAGTTCTTC

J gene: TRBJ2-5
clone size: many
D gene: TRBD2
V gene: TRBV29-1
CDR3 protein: CSVESGLAGERETQYF
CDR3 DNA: TGCAGCGTTGAATCGGGTCTAGCGGGAGAAAGGGAGACCCAGTACTTC

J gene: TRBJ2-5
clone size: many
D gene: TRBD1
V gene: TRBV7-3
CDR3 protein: CASSLTGTGGGGVQETQYF
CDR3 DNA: TGTGCCAGCAGCTTGACCGGGACAGGGGGCGGAGGAGTCCAAGAGACCCAGTACTTC

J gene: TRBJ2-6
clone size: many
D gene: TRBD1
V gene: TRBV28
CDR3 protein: CASEQGANSGANVLTF
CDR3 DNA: TGTGCCAGCGAACAGGGGGCAAATTCTGGGGCCAACGTCCTGACTTTC

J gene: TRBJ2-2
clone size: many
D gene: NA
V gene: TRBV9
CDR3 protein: CASSVVEYTGELFF
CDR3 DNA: TGTGCCAGCAGCGTAGTAGAGTACACCGGGGAGCTGTTTTTT

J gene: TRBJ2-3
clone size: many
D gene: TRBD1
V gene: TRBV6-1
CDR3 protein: CASSQTGVGTDTQYF
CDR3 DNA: TGTGCCAGCAGTCAAACAGGGGTAGGCACAGATACGCAGTATTTT

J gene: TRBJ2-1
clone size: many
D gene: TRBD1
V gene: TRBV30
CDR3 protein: CAWSVRTGPYNEQFF
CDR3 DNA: TGTGCCTGGAGTGTACGGACAGGCCCCTACAATGAGCAGTTCTTC